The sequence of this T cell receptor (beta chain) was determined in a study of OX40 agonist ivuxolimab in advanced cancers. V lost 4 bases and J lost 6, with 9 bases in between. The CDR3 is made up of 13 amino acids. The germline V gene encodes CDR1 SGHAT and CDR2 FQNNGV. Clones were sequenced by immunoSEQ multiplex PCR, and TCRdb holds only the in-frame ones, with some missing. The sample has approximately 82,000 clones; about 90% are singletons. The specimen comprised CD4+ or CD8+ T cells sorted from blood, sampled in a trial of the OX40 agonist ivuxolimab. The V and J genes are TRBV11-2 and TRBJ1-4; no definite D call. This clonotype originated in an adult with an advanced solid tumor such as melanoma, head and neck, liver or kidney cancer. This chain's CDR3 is CASSSGIYEKLFF. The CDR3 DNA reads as TGTGCCAGCAGCTCCGGGATCTATGAAAAACTGTTTTTT. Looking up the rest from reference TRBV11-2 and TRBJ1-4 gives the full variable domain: EAGVAQSPRYKIIEKRQSVAFWCNPISGHATLYWYQQILGQGPKLLIQFQNNGVVDDSQLPKDRFSAERLKGVDSTLKIQPAKLEDSAVYLCASSSGIYEKLFFGSGTQLSVL.